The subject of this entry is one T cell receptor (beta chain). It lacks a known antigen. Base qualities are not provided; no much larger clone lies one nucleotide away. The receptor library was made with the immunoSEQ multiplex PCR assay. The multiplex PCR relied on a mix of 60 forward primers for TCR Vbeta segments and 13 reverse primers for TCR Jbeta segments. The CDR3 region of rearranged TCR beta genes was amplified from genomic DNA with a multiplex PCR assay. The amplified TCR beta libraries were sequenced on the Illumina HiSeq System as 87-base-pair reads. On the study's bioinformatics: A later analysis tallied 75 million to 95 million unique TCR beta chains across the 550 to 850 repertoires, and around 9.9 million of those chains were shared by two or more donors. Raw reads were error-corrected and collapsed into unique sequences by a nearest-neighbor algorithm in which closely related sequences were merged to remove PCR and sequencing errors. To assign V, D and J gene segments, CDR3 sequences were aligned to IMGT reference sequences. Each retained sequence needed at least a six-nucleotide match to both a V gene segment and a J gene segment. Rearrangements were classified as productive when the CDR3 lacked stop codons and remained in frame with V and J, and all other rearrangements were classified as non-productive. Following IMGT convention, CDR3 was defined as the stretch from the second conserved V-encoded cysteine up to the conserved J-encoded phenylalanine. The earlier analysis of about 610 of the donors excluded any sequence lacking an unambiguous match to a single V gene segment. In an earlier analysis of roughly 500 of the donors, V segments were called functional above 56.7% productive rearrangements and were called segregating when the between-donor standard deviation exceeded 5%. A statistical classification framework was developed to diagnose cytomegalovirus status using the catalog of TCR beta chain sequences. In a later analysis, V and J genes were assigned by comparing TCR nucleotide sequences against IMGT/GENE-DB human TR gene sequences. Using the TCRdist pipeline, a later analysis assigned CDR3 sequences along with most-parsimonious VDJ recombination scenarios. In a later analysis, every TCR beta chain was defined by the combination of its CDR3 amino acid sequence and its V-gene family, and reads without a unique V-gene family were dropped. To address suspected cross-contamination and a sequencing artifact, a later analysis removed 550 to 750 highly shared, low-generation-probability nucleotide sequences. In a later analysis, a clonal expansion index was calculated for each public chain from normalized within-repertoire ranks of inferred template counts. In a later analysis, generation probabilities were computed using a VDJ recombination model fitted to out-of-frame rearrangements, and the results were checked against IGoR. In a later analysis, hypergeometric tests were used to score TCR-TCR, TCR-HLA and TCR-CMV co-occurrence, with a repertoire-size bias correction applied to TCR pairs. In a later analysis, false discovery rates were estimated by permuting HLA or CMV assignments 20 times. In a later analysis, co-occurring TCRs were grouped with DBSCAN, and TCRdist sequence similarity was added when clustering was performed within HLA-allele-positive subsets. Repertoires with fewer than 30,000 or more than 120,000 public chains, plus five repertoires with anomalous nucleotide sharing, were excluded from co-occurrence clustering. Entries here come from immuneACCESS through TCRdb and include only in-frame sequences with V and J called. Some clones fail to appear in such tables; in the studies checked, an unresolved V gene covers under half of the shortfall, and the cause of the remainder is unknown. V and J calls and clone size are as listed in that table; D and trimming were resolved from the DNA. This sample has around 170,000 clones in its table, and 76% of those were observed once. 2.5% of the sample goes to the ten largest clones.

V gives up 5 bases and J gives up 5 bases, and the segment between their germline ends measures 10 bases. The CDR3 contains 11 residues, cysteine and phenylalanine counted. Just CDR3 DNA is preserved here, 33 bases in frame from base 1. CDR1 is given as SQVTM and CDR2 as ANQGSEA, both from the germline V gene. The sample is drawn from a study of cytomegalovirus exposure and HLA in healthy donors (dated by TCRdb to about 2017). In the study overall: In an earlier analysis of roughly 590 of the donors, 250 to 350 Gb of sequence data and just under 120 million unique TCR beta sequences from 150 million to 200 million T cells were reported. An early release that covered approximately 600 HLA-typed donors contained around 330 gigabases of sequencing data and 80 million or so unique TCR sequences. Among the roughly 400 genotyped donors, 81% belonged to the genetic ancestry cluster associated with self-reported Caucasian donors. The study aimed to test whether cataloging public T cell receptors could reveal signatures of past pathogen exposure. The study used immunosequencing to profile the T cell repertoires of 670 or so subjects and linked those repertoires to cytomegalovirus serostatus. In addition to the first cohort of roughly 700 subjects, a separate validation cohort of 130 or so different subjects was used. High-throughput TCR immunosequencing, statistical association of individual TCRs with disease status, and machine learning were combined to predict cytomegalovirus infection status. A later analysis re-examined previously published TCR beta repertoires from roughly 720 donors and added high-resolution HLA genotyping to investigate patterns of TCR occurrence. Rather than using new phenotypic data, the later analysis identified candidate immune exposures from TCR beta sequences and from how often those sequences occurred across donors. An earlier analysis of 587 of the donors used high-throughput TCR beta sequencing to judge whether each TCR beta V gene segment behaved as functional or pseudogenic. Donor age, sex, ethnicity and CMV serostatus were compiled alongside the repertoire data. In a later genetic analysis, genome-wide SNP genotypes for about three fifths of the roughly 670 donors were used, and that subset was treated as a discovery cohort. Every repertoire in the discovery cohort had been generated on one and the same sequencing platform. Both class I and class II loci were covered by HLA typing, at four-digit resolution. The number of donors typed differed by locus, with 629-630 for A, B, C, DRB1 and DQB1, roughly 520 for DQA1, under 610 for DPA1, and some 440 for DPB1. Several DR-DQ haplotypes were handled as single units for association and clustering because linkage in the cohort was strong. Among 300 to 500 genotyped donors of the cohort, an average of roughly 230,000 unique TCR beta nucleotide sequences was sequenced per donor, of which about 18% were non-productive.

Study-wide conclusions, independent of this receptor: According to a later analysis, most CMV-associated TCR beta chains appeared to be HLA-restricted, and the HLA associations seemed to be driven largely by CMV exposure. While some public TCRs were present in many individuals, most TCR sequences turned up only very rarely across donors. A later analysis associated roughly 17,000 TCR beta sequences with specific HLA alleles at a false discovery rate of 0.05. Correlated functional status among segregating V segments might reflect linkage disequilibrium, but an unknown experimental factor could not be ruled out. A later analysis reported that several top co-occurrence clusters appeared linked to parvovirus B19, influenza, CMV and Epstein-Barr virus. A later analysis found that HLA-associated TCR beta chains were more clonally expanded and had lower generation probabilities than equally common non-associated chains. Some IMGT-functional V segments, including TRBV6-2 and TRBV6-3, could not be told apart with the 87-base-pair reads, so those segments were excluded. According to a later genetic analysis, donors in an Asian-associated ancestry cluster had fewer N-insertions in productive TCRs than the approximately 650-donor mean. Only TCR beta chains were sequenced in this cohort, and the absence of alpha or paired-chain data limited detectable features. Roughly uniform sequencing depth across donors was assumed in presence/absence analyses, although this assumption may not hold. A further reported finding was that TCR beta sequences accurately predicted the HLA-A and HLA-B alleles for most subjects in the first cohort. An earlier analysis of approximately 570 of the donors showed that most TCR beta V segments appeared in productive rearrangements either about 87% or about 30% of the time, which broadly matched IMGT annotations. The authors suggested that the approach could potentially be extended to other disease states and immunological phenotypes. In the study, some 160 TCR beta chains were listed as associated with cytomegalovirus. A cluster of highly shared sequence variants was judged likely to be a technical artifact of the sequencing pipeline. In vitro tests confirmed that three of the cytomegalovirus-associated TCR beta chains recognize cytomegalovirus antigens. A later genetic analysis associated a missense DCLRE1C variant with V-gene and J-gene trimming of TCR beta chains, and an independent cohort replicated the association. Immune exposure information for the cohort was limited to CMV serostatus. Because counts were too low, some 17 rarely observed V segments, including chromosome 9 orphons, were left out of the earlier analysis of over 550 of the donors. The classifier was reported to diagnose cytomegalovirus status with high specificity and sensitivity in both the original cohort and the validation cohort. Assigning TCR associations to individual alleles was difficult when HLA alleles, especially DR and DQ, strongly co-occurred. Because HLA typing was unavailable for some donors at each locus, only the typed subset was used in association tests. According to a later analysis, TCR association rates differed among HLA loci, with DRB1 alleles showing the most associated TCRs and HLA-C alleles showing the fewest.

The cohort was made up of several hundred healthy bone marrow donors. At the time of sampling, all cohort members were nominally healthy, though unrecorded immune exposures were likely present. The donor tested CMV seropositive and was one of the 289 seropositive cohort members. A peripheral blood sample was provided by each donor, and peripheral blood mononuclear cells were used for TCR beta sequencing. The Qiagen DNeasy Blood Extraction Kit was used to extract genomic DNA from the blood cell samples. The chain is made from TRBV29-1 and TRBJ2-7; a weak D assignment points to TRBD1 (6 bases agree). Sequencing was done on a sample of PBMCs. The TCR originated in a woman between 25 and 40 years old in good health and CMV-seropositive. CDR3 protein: CSVPTGHEQYF. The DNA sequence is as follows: TGCAGCGTTCCCACAGGGCACGAGCAGTACTTC.